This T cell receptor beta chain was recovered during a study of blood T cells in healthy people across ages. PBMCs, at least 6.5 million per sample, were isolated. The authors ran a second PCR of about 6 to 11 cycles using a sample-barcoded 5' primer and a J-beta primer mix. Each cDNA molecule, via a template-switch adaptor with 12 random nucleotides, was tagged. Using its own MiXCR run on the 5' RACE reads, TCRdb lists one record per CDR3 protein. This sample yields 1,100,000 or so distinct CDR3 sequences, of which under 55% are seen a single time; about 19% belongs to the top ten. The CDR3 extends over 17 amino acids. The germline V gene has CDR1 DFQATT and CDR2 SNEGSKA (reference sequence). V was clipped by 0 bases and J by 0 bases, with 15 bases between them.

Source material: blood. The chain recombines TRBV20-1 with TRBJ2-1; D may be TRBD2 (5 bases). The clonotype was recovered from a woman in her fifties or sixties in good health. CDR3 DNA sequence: TGCAGTGCTAGAGATTGGGTGGACTCGAGCTCCTACAATGAGCAGTTCTTC. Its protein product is CSARDWVDSSSYNEQFF.